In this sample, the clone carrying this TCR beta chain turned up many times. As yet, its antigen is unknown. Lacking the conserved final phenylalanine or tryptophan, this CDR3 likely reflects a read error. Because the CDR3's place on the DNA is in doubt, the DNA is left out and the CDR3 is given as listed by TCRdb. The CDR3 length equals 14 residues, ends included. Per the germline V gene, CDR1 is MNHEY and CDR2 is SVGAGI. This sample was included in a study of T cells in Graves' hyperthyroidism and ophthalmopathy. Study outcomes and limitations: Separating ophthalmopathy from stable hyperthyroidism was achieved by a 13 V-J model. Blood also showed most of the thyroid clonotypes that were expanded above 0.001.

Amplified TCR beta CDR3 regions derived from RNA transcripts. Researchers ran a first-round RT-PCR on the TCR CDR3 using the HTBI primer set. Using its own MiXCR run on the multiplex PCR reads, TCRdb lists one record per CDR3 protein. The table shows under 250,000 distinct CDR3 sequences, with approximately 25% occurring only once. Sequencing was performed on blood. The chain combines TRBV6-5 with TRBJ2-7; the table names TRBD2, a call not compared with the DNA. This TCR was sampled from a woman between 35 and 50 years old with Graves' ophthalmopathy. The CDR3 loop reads CASSYSGTSLPSID.